The entry below describes one T cell receptor beta chain. The CDR3 length is 14 residues. Germline CDR1 is DFQATT and CDR2 is SNEGSKA (reference sequence). V was pared by 4 bases and J by 4 bases, with 5 bases of the junction left unmatched. The data were obtained in a study of T-cell reconstitution after alpha-beta-depleted transplantation in children. This sample's TCRbeta library carried unique molecular identifier barcodes. TCRdb passed the PCR reads through MiXCR, listing each CDR3 protein once. This table has hundreds of thousands of distinct CDR3 sequences, approximately 15% appearing once. The sample here was PBMCs from the stem cell graft donor, taken from the stem cell graft. This rearrangement joins TRBV20-1 to TRBJ2-5; TRBD2 matches at 11 bases. This clonotype originated in a human donor who donated a stem cell graft to a child with acute myeloid leukemia. DNA for the CDR3: TGCAGTGCTATACTAGCGGGGGCGGGAGAGACCCAGTACTTC. Amino acids: CSAILAGAGETQYF.